One and the same sample provided the 16 T cell receptor beta chains below, sequenced in a study of cytomegalovirus exposure and HLA in healthy donors (dated by TCRdb to the late 2010s). The library came from the immunoSEQ multiplex PCR assay. The multiplex PCR relied on a mix of 60 forward primers for TCR Vbeta segments and 13 reverse primers for TCR Jbeta segments. The immuneACCESS repertoire file appears here via TCRdb, limited to in-frame rearrangements. These files lack a portion of the clones; in checked studies, under half of the deficit traces to unresolved V genes, and the cause of the others is not known. The sample records about 190,000 clones, 60% to 80% of which are singletons. The top ten constitute approximately 3.1% of the sample. Source material: PBMCs. These receptors were taken from a woman under 40 in good health and CMV-seropositive.

The genes are TRBV19 and TRBJ2-7; D remains unclear. Germline CDR1 and CDR2: LNHDA and SQIVND (reference sequence). V was trimmed by 3 bases and J by 0 bases, leaving 6 bases between them. CDR3 length: 13 amino acids. CDR3 nucleotides: TGTGCCAGTAGTATCTTCCCCTCCTACGAGCAGTACTTC. Its protein product is CASSIFPSYEQYF.

This sequence joins TRBV19 and TRBJ2-1; D may be TRBD1 (5 bases). CDR1 is LNHDA and CDR2 is SQIVND in the germline V gene (reference sequence). V gave up 5 bases and J gave up 4 bases, with 9 bases separating them. The CDR3 has 13 residues. As DNA, the CDR3 is TGTGCCAGTAGTCCTCCAGGGTACAATGAGCAGTTCTTC. Translated, it gives CASSPPGYNEQFF.

The rearrangement uses TRBV5-1 and TRBJ2-5; tentatively, D is TRBD1 (6 bases). The J call may be in error: the DNA end matches TRBJ2-7 better. Germline V gives CDR1 SGHRS, CDR2 YFSETQ. The CDR3 is made up of 14 amino acids. CDR3 sequence reads: CASSFFGSGDEQYF. CDR3 DNA: TGCGCCAGCAGCTTTTTCGGCTCAGGGGACGAGCAGTACTTC.

CDR3 in DNA: TGTGCCAGCAGCTTAAGCGGGACGGGGGAGACCCAGTACTTC. Its protein product is CASSLSGTGETQYF. V usage is TRBV7-7 and J usage is TRBJ2-5; TRBD2 matches 7 bases. The CDR3 is 14 amino acids. Germline-derived CDR1 and CDR2 are SSHAT and FNYEAQ (reference sequence). Unmatched junction bases numbered 5, after V lost 2 bases and J lost 5 bases.

For the CDR3, the DNA is TGTGCCAGCAGTAGAGCGGGGATATTCAGCACAGATACGCAGTATTTT. This sequence encodes CASSRAGIFSTDTQYF. The chain has TRBV5-4 and TRBJ2-3, with 7 bases lining up with TRBD2. Germline CDR1 reads SGHNT; CDR2 reads YYREEE (reference sequence). V gave up 5 bases and J gave up 0 bases; unmatched junction bases: 9. The CDR3 is 16 residues long.

This clone has just a few counts. V usage is TRBV6-5 and J usage is TRBJ2-1; TRBD2 might be the D (5 bases). The CDR3 totals 15 residues. CDR1 MNHEY and CDR2 SVGAGI come from the germline V gene. Trimming cost V 4 bases and J 2 bases, with 12 bases left between them. Here the CDR3 DNA reads TGTGCCAGCAGTTTTAGCGAGAGGCCCTACAATGAGCAGTTCTTC. It is translated as CASSFSERPYNEQFF.

V gene TRBV19 combines with J gene TRBJ2-2, with 8 bases lining up with TRBD1. V gave up 5 bases and J gave up 6 bases; unmatched junction bases: 2. Per germline, CDR1 LNHDA and CDR2 SQIVND (reference sequence). This CDR3 is 13 amino acids long. CDR3 nucleotide sequence: TGTGCCAGTAGTCAGGGGGCGTCCGGGGAGCTGTTTTTT. As protein: CASSQGASGELFF.

This clone was detected once. The chain links TRBV6-4 to TRBJ2-1; D uncertain. The CDR3 is made up of 13 amino acids. Germline assignment: CDR1 MRHNA and CDR2 SNTAGT. Between the trimmed V and J ends, which lost 3 bases and 8 bases, there was a span of 11 bases. The CDR3 protein is CASSESALDEQFF. DNA for the CDR3: TGTGCCAGCAGTGAGTCGGCCCTAGATGAGCAGTTCTTC.

The chain is built from TRBV7-9 and TRBJ2-5; TRBD2 is a possible D gene (6 bases). The CDR3 is 12 residues long. Trimming left V 10 bases short and J 2 bases short, with 11 bases between. Per the germline V gene, CDR1 is SEHNR and CDR2 is FQNEAQ (reference sequence). The CDR3 reads CAIPGEQETQYF. In DNA, the CDR3 is TGTGCCATCCCGGGGGAACAAGAGACCCAGTACTTC.

There are a few counts of this clone. CDR3: CASSAIGEEAFF. CDR3 in DNA: TGTGCCAGCAGCGCCATAGGAGAGGAAGCTTTCTTT. The V and J genes are TRBV11-2 and TRBJ1-1; D remains unclear. Trimming removed 5 bases at V and 8 bases at J, with 12 bases between. The CDR3 extends over 12 amino acids. Germline V gives CDR1 SGHAT, CDR2 FQNNGV.

The chain employs TRBV5-1 and TRBJ2-2; TRBD2 agrees at 13 bases. Trimming took 3 bases from V and 6 from J; bases not matched to a gene: 5. The length of the CDR3 is 16 residues. Germline CDR1 SGHRS, CDR2 YFSETQ. The CDR3 is CASSSGTSGRAGELFF. CDR3 DNA: TGCGCCAGCAGCTCCGGTACTAGCGGGAGGGCCGGGGAGCTGTTTTTT.

The chain carries TRBV28 and TRBJ2-7, with D possibly matching TRBD1 (6 bases). Between the trimmed V and J ends, which lost 4 bases and 4 bases, there was a span of 11 bases. Germline V CDR1 and CDR2: MDHEN, SYDVKM. This CDR3 has 13 amino acids. CDR3 bases: TGTGCCAGCAGTTCACCGGGACATTACGAGCAGTACTTC. It encodes CASSSPGHYEQYF.

This clone was picked up a small number of times. This chain uses TRBV2 with TRBJ2-7, with unresolved D. This CDR3 contains 13 residues. Trimming took off 3 bases at V and 0 bases at J, with 6 bases between the two ends. Germline assignment: CDR1 SNHLY and CDR2 FYNNEI. As DNA, the CDR3 is TGTGCCAGCAGTGATTCTGTCTCCTACGAGCAGTACTTC. Residues: CASSDSVSYEQYF.

The V and J genes are TRBV2 and TRBJ1-4; D is possibly TRBD1 (5 bases). V was cut by 6 bases and J by 5 bases, with 16 bases left in between. The CDR3 length is 15 residues. From germline, CDR1 is SNHLY and CDR2 FYNNEI. CDR3 coding DNA: TGTGCCAGCAGAGTGATCCGGGAGGGGAATGAAAAACTGTTTTTT. Protein: CASRVIREGNEKLFF.

The chain uses TRBV6-5 and TRBJ2-7; 7 bases line up with TRBD1. The CDR3 has 12 amino acids. The trim removed 6 bases at V and 7 bases at J, leaving 6 bases unmatched. Germline CDR1 reads MNHEY; CDR2 reads SVGAGI. For the CDR3, the DNA is TGTGCCAGCAGGCGGACAGGAGGAGAGCAGTACTTC. It translates to CASRRTGGEQYF.

This clone was picked up a small number of times. Sequence at one end of the junction differs from germline and may be a read error. The chain employs TRBV7-9 and TRBJ2-7; no clear D. Per germline, CDR1 SEHNR and CDR2 FQNEAQ (reference sequence). There are 14 residues in the CDR3. Here the CDR3 DNA reads TGTTCCAGCAGCTTAGAGTCTCGGTTCGGCGAGCAGTACTTC. Encoded protein: CSSSLESRFGEQYF.